This is a list of T cell receptor beta chains from one sample in a study of cytomegalovirus exposure and HLA in healthy donors. The repertoire was sequenced with immunoSEQ multiplex PCR; TCRdb's copy has only in-frame clones and lacks some. The table counts about 150,000 clones; roughly 2% lies in the top ten. The sample was PBMCs. The receptor source for this set is a man in his thirties or forties in good health and CMV-seronegative. Both conserved end residues are part of each CDR3. The D gene is left open where the match is weak. Clone size is stated in some rows and not others, as once, few, many or a class when expanded.

d_call: -; clone_size: -; j_call: TRBJ1-1; v_call: TRBV7-9; cdr3_nt: TGTGCCAGCAGTCCAGGGTTGAACACTGAAGCTTTCTTT; cdr3_aa: CASSPGLNTEAFF
d_call: TRBD2; clone_size: -; j_call: TRBJ2-7; v_call: TRBV10-3; cdr3_nt: TGTGCCATCAGTGAAGGGGGGTCTAGCGGGAAGCAGTACTTC; cdr3_aa: CAISEGGSSGKQYF
d_call: -; clone_size: -; j_call: TRBJ2-4; v_call: TRBV19; cdr3_nt: TGTGCCAGTAGTTCCGGGTCTAGACGAAACATTCAGTACTTC; cdr3_aa: CASSSGSRRNIQYF
d_call: -; clone_size: -; j_call: TRBJ1-1; v_call: TRBV7-2; cdr3_nt: TGTGCCAGCGATCTCTCAGGGGTAAACACTGAAGCTTTCTTT; cdr3_aa: CASDLSGVNTEAFF
d_call: -; clone_size: -; j_call: TRBJ2-3; v_call: TRBV11-2; cdr3_nt: TGTGCCAGCAGCGCACTGAGCACAGATACGCAGTATTTT; cdr3_aa: CASSALSTDTQYF
d_call: -; clone_size: -; j_call: TRBJ2-1; v_call: TRBV5-4; cdr3_nt: TGTGCCAGCAGTTTGGCAGGGATCGATGAGCAGTTCTTC; cdr3_aa: CASSLAGIDEQFF
d_call: TRBD1; clone_size: -; j_call: TRBJ1-5; v_call: TRBV27; cdr3_nt: TGTGCCAGCAGTTCGGGGACAGGACCTAGCAATCAGCCCCAGCATTTT; cdr3_aa: CASSSGTGPSNQPQHF
d_call: TRBD2; clone_size: -; j_call: TRBJ2-7; v_call: TRBV11-2; cdr3_nt: TGTGCCAGCAGCACGGGACTAGCGGAAAACTACGAGCAGTACTTC; cdr3_aa: CASSTGLAENYEQYF
d_call: TRBD1; clone_size: -; j_call: TRBJ2-1; v_call: TRBV28; cdr3_nt: TGTGCCAGCGGACCAGGGACAGGGTTCTTAAGCTCCTACAATGAGCAGTTCTTC; cdr3_aa: CASGPGTGFLSSYNEQFF
d_call: -; clone_size: -; j_call: TRBJ2-2; v_call: TRBV7-2; cdr3_nt: TGTGCCAGCAGCTTAGGTGCGGCCGGGGAGCTGTTTTTT; cdr3_aa: CASSLGAAGELFF
d_call: TRBD2; clone_size: -; j_call: TRBJ2-7; v_call: TRBV6-1; cdr3_nt: TGTGCCAGCGCGGGGACTAGCGGGAGGAACTACGAGCAGTACTTC; cdr3_aa: CASAGTSGRNYEQYF
d_call: -; clone_size: -; j_call: TRBJ2-5; v_call: TRBV27; cdr3_nt: TGTGCCAGCAGTTTCCGGGACACTATAAGGGAGACCCAGTACTTC; cdr3_aa: CASSFRDTIRETQYF
d_call: TRBD1; clone_size: -; j_call: TRBJ1-3; v_call: TRBV6-1; cdr3_nt: TGTGCCAGCAGTGATGCTCCACAGGGGTCAACCGGAAACACCATATATTTT; cdr3_aa: CASSDAPQGSTGNTIYF
d_call: TRBD2; clone_size: -; j_call: TRBJ2-5; v_call: TRBV5-1; cdr3_nt: TGCGCCAGCAGCCCCCGGTTAAGCGGGAGTCCAGAGACCCAGTACTTC; cdr3_aa: CASSPRLSGSPETQYF
d_call: TRBD2; clone_size: -; j_call: TRBJ2-5; v_call: TRBV5-4; cdr3_nt: TGTGCCAGCAGCTATGGGACTAGTGGGAAAGAGACCCAGTACTTC; cdr3_aa: CASSYGTSGKETQYF
d_call: -; clone_size: -; j_call: TRBJ2-3; v_call: TRBV7-2; cdr3_nt: TGTGCCAGCAGCTTTTATGCCGGGACAGATACGCAGTATTTT; cdr3_aa: CASSFYAGTDTQYF
d_call: TRBD2; clone_size: -; j_call: TRBJ2-1; v_call: TRBV28; cdr3_nt: TGTGCCACATCCACCCCCTTAGCGGGAGAAATCAATGAGCAGTTCTTC; cdr3_aa: CATSTPLAGEINEQFF
d_call: TRBD2; clone_size: -; j_call: TRBJ2-7; v_call: TRBV11-2; cdr3_nt: TGTGCCAGCAGCTATAAAGGACTAGCTTCGTACGAGCAGTACTTC; cdr3_aa: CASSYKGLASYEQYF
d_call: TRBD1; clone_size: -; j_call: TRBJ1-5; v_call: TRBV19; cdr3_nt: TGTGCCAGTAGTATCCCCACCCAAAGACAGGGAAGTCAGCCCCAGCATTTT; cdr3_aa: CASSIPTQRQGSQPQHF
d_call: TRBD1; clone_size: -; j_call: TRBJ1-1; v_call: TRBV18; cdr3_nt: TGTGCCAGCCGGGGGAGTGGGACAGGGGGCGCTGAGGCTTTCTTT; cdr3_aa: CASRGSGTGGAEAFF
d_call: -; clone_size: -; j_call: TRBJ1-1; v_call: TRBV7-6; cdr3_nt: TGTGCCAGCAGCTTAGCCGGGGGTTGGACTGAAGCTTTCTTT; cdr3_aa: CASSLAGGWTEAFF
d_call: TRBD1; clone_size: -; j_call: TRBJ1-1; v_call: TRBV7-8; cdr3_nt: TGTGCCAGCAGCTTAGTCCGGACAGGGGGCGGCTTGAACACTGAAGCTTTCTTT; cdr3_aa: CASSLVRTGGGLNTEAFF
d_call: -; clone_size: -; j_call: TRBJ2-7; v_call: TRBV11-3; cdr3_nt: TGTGCCAGCAGCCCGCGACAGGATGCCTACGAGCAGTACTTC; cdr3_aa: CASSPRQDAYEQYF
d_call: -; clone_size: -; j_call: TRBJ2-7; v_call: TRBV4-2; cdr3_nt: TGTGCCAGCAGCCAAGATGAGGCGGGCTACTCCTACGAGCAGTACTTC; cdr3_aa: CASSQDEAGYSYEQYF
d_call: -; clone_size: -; j_call: TRBJ2-3; v_call: TRBV6-5; cdr3_nt: TGTGCCAGCAGGACAGGTCGGGGCCCCACAGATACGCAGTATTTT; cdr3_aa: CASRTGRGPTDTQYF
d_call: TRBD2; clone_size: -; j_call: TRBJ2-7; v_call: TRBV18; cdr3_nt: TGTGCCAGCTCACCGGGACTAGCGGGAGGGCCGTACGAGCAGTACTTC; cdr3_aa: CASSPGLAGGPYEQYF
d_call: -; clone_size: -; j_call: TRBJ2-7; v_call: TRBV27; cdr3_nt: TGTGCCAGCAGTTTATCGGGCCCCTACGAGCAGTACTTC; cdr3_aa: CASSLSGPYEQYF
d_call: TRBD1; clone_size: -; j_call: TRBJ1-1; v_call: TRBV28; cdr3_nt: TGTGCCAGCAGTTCCCTTGCCGGGACAGGGGTCACTGAAGCTTTCTTT; cdr3_aa: CASSSLAGTGVTEAFF
d_call: -; clone_size: -; j_call: TRBJ1-2; v_call: TRBV6-1; cdr3_nt: TGTGCCAGCAGTCCAGGGGAATCGGATGGCTACACCTTC; cdr3_aa: CASSPGESDGYTF
d_call: TRBD1; clone_size: -; j_call: TRBJ1-6; v_call: TRBV6-5; cdr3_nt: TGTGCCAGCAGTTTCCCGGACAGGGGTAATTCACCCCTCCACTTT; cdr3_aa: CASSFPDRGNSPLHF
d_call: TRBD1; clone_size: -; j_call: TRBJ2-5; v_call: TRBV29-1; cdr3_nt: TGCAGCGTTGAAAGGGGGCGTTTGGAGACCCAGTACTTC; cdr3_aa: CSVERGRLETQYF
d_call: TRBD1; clone_size: -; j_call: TRBJ2-1; v_call: TRBV11-3; cdr3_nt: TGTGCCAGCAGCTTAGAAGGGGGCCCAGGGGTTGAGCAGTTCTTC; cdr3_aa: CASSLEGGPGVEQFF
d_call: TRBD1; clone_size: -; j_call: TRBJ2-7; v_call: TRBV7-9; cdr3_nt: TGTGCCAGCAGCCCCCTTCCCGGGACAGGAATCTACGAGCAGTACTTC; cdr3_aa: CASSPLPGTGIYEQYF
d_call: TRBD1; clone_size: -; j_call: TRBJ1-6; v_call: TRBV19; cdr3_nt: TGTGCCACTACCGGGAGACAGGGCAATTCACCCCTCCACTTT; cdr3_aa: CATTGRQGNSPLHF
d_call: TRBD1; clone_size: -; j_call: TRBJ2-1; v_call: TRBV15; cdr3_nt: TGTGCCACCAGCAGAGATCGGGGACAGGGGTCGCATGAGCAGTTCTTC; cdr3_aa: CATSRDRGQGSHEQFF
d_call: TRBD1; clone_size: -; j_call: TRBJ2-1; v_call: TRBV19; cdr3_nt: TGTGCCAGTAGTATCCCCCGGGACAGGGTAAATGAGCAGTTCTTC; cdr3_aa: CASSIPRDRVNEQFF
d_call: -; clone_size: -; j_call: TRBJ2-7; v_call: TRBV29-1; cdr3_nt: TGCAGCGTTGGAAGGCGGCTTTCCTACGAGCAGTACTTC; cdr3_aa: CSVGRRLSYEQYF
d_call: -; clone_size: -; j_call: TRBJ2-3; v_call: TRBV7-6; cdr3_nt: TGTGCCAGCAGCTTCGGGAGACTCACAGATACGCAGTATTTT; cdr3_aa: CASSFGRLTDTQYF
d_call: -; clone_size: -; j_call: TRBJ1-3; v_call: TRBV28; cdr3_nt: TGTGCCAGCAGTTACACCGGGGTCACTGGAAACACCATATATTTT; cdr3_aa: CASSYTGVTGNTIYF
d_call: TRBD2; clone_size: -; j_call: TRBJ2-7; v_call: TRBV7-9; cdr3_nt: TGTGCCAGCAGCTTAGAAGTCAGGAGCGGGAGTAATTACGAGCAGTACTTC; cdr3_aa: CASSLEVRSGSNYEQYF
d_call: -; clone_size: -; j_call: TRBJ1-5; v_call: TRBV7-6; cdr3_nt: TGTGCCAGCAGCCTGTACCCGGGTGGGGGCGGAAGTCAGCCCCAGCATTTT; cdr3_aa: CASSLYPGGGGSQPQHF
d_call: -; clone_size: -; j_call: TRBJ2-2; v_call: TRBV10-1; cdr3_nt: TGCGCCAGCAGTAGACTTACCACCGGGGAGCTGTTTTTT; cdr3_aa: CASSRLTTGELFF
d_call: -; clone_size: -; j_call: TRBJ2-7; v_call: TRBV18; cdr3_nt: TGTGCCAGCTCACCCTTGCGGGCATCCTCCTACGAGCAGTACTTC; cdr3_aa: CASSPLRASSYEQYF
d_call: -; clone_size: medium-sized; j_call: TRBJ1-5; v_call: TRBV6-5; cdr3_nt: TGTGCCAGCAGCAAGAGAAACAGGGAGATGCAGCCCCAGCATTTT; cdr3_aa: CASSKRNREMQPQHF
d_call: TRBD1; clone_size: -; j_call: TRBJ2-5; v_call: TRBV6-1; cdr3_nt: TGTGCCAGCAGCGGAGGACAGGGGAGAGAGACCCAGTACTTC; cdr3_aa: CASSGGQGRETQYF
d_call: -; clone_size: -; j_call: TRBJ1-2; v_call: TRBV6-1; cdr3_nt: TGTGCCAGTTTTCTTGGCGGCTACACCTTC; cdr3_aa: CASFLGGYTF
d_call: -; clone_size: -; j_call: TRBJ1-1; v_call: TRBV6-5; cdr3_nt: TGTGCCAGCAGTTTACAGGACATGAACACTGAAGCTTTCTTT; cdr3_aa: CASSLQDMNTEAFF
d_call: TRBD2; clone_size: -; j_call: TRBJ2-2; v_call: TRBV5-1; cdr3_nt: TGCGCCAGCAGCCCCACGAGTAGCGGGAGCGGTGGGGAGCTGTTTTTT; cdr3_aa: CASSPTSSGSGGELFF